The rows below give T cell receptor beta chains drawn from one sample of a study of T-cell reconstitution after alpha-beta-depleted transplantation in children. TCRdb re-derived calls from the PCR reads in MiXCR, one entry per CDR3 protein. Of 230,000 or so distinct CDR3 sequences listed, more than 10% are singletons. The sequencing here drew on PBMCs from the stem cell graft donor, taken from the stem cell graft. These TCRs come from a human donor who donated a stem cell graft to a child with acute lymphoblastic leukemia. CDR3s include the opening cysteine and the closing phenylalanine or tryptophan. The D gene is left open where the match is weak. Clone size is shown for a subset of rows, as once, few, many or a class of expanded clone.

v_call,j_call,clone_size,d_call,cdr3_nt,cdr3_aa
TRBV12-3/TRBV12-4,TRBJ2-1,.,TRBD2,TGTGCCAGCAGTTTAGTGGGAGGGCCGATAAATCTGTTCTTC,CASSLVGGPINLFF
TRBV6-5,TRBJ2-7,many,.,TGTGCCAGCAGTTACTCGAGTGGGCAGGGCCACGAGCAGTACTTC,CASSYSSGQGHEQYF
TRBV10-3,TRBJ2-2,many,.,TGTGCCATACAGCAATCGAACACCGGGGAGCTGTTTTTT,CAIQQSNTGELFF
TRBV6-1,TRBJ1-1,many,.,TGTGCCAGCAGTGTCAAGGCTGACACTGAAGCTTTCTTT,CASSVKADTEAFF
TRBV4-3,TRBJ2-2,many,.,TGCGCCAGCAGCCAAGAAAGTTTATGGACCACGAACACCGGGGAGCTGTTTTTT,CASSQESLWTTNTGELFF
TRBV9,TRBJ2-3,many,.,TGTGCCAGCAGCGCAGGGACGCTACAAAGCACAGATACGCAGTATTTT,CASSAGTLQSTDTQYF
TRBV9,TRBJ2-1,many,.,TGTGCCAGCAGCGTAGAGGTGGGATACTCGACGGATGAGCAGTTCTTC,CASSVEVGYSTDEQFF
TRBV20-1,TRBJ1-6,.,.,TGCAGTGCTAGAGATTTGGACAGCTTCCCAGGTTCACCCCTCCACTTT,CSARDLDSFPGSPLHF
TRBV6-1,TRBJ1-5,few,TRBD1,TGTGCCAGCAGTGAAGCCCCCTCAGGACAGGGGATGGGAAAGAATCAGCCCCAGCATTTT,CASSEAPSGQGMGKNQPQHF
TRBV4-2,TRBJ2-2,few,.,TGTGCCAGCAGCCAACCGGACAACGCCGGGGAGCTGTTTTTT,CASSQPDNAGELFF
TRBV14,TRBJ1-3,many,.,TGTGCCAGCAGCCAGGGCCCCGCGGATTTCAACACCATATATTTT,CASSQGPADFNTIYF
TRBV20-1,TRBJ1-5,many,TRBD1,TGCAGTGCACGGGACAGGGGCAATAGCAATCAGCCCCAGCATTTT,CSARDRGNSNQPQHF
TRBV6-1,TRBJ1-2,many,TRBD1,TGTGCCAGCAGAAAAGACAGGGAAGGCTACACCTTC,CASRKDREGYTF
TRBV29-1,TRBJ2-5,many,.,TGCAGCGTTGAAGAAACGGCTGGGGAGACCCAGTACTTC,CSVEETAGETQYF
TRBV2,TRBJ2-7,few,.,TGTGCCAGCAGTGAATATCGAACTCCCTACGAGCAGTACTTC,CASSEYRTPYEQYF
TRBV28,TRBJ1-2,many,.,TGTGCCAGCAGACACAGCGCTAACTATGGCTACACCTTC,CASRHSANYGYTF
TRBV7-9,TRBJ2-1,many,.,TGTGCCAGCAGCTTGGGTCCGGAGCAGTTCTTC,CASSLGPEQFF
TRBV30,TRBJ2-7,few,TRBD1,TGTGCCTGGAGTGTAGGGACAGGCGAGTACGAGCAGTACTTC,CAWSVGTGEYEQYF
TRBV19,TRBJ1-3,.,.,TGTGCCAGTAGTAGTGGATTGGTTGACTCTGGAAACACCATATATTTT,CASSSGLVDSGNTIYF
TRBV5-1,TRBJ2-7,few,.,TGCGCCAGCAGCTTGACAGGGTCCCCGACCTACGAGCAGTACTTC,CASSLTGSPTYEQYF
TRBV12-3/TRBV12-4,TRBJ1-4,many,.,TGTGCCAGCAGTTTAGTCGTCGAAGGAAAACTGTTTTTT,CASSLVVEGKLFF